This section outlines one T cell receptor beta chain sequence together with its context. The source of the sample is a study of OX40 agonist ivuxolimab in advanced cancers. V dropped 0 bases and J dropped 0 bases, with 9 bases sitting between them. The CDR3 is 15 residues long. Germline CDR1 is SGDLS and CDR2 is YYNGEE. The table came from immunoSEQ multiplex PCR; TCRdb's copy has only in-frame clones and leaves some out. The data hold fewer than 95,000 clones, with 70% to 90% observed a single time. Sample: CD4+ or CD8+ T cells sorted from blood, taken in a trial of the OX40 agonist ivuxolimab. This sequence originates from an adult with an advanced solid tumor such as melanoma, head and neck, liver or kidney cancer. The chain joins TRBV9 to TRBJ1-1; perhaps TRBD1 as D (5 bases). Written as DNA, the CDR3 is TGTGCCAGCAGCGTAGACCCGGGGGTGAACACTGAAGCTTTCTTT. Translation: CASSVDPGVNTEAFF.